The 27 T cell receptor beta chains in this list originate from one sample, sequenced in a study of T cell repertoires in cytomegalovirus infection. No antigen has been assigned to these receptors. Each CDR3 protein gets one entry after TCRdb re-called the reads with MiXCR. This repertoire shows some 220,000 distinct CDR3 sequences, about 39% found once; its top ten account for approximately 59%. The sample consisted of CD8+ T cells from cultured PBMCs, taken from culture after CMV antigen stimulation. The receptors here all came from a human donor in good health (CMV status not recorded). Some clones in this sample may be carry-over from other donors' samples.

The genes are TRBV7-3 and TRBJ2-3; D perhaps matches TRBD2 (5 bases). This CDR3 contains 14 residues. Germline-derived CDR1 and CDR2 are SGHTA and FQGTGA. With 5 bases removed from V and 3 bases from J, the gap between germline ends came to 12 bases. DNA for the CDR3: TGTGCCAGCAGCATAGGAGGAGTGACAGATACGCAGTATTTT. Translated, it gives CASSIGGVTDTQYF.

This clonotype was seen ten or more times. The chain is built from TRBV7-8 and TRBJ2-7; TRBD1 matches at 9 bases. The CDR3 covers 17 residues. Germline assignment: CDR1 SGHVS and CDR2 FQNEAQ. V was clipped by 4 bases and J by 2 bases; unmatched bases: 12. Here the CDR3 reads CASSYDRGSYLTYEQYF. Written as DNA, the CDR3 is TGTGCCAGCAGCTACGACAGGGGGTCCTATCTAACCTACGAGCAGTACTTC.

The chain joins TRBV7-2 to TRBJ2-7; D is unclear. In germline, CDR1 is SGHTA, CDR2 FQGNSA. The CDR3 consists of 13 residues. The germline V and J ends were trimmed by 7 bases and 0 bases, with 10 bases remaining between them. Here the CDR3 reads CASTPLHSYEQYF. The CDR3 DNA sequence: TGTGCCAGCACCCCCCTGCACTCCTACGAGCAGTACTTC.

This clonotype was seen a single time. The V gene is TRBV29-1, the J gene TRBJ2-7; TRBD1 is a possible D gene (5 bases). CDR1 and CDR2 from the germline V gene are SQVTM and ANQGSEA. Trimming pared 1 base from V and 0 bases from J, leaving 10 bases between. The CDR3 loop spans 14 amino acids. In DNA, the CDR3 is TGCAGCGTTGAAGTAGGAGACAGCTCCTACGAGCAGTACTTC. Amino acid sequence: CSVEVGDSSYEQYF.

The CDR3 coding sequence is TGTGCCATCAGTGCTGACGGGAGGAACAATGAGCAGTTCTTC. It translates to CAISADGRNNEQFF. The chain is built from TRBV10-3 and TRBJ2-1; 7 nucleotides agree with TRBD2. The junction had 5 bases not matched to a gene; V was cut back by 4 bases and J by 5 bases. The CDR3 consists of 14 residues. CDR1 and CDR2 from the germline V gene are ENHRY and SYGVKD.

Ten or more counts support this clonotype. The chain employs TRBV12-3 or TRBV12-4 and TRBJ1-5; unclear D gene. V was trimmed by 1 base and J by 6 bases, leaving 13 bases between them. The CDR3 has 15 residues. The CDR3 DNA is TGTGCCAGCAGTTTAGGTGAGATCCGTGGTCAGCCCCAGCATTTT. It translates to CASSLGEIRGQPQHF.

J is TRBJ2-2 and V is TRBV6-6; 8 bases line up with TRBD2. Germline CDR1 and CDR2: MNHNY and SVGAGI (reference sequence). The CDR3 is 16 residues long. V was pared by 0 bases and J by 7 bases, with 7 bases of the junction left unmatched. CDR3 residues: CASSYSLAGTNGELFF. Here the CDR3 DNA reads TGTGCCAGCAGTTACTCGTTAGCGGGGACGAACGGGGAGCTGTTTTTT.

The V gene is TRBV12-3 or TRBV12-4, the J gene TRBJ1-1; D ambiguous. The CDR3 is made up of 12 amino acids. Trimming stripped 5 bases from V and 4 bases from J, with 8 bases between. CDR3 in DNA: TGTGCCAGCAGTCTCCAGGTCACTGAAGCTTTCTTT. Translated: CASSLQVTEAFF.

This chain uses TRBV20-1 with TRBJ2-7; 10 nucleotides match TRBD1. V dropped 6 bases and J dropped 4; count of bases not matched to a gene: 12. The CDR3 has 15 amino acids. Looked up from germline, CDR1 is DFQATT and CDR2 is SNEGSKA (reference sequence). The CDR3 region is CSAKGTGAEFYEQYF. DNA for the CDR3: TGCAGTGCGAAGGGGACAGGGGCAGAATTTTACGAGCAGTACTTC.

The CDR3 is CASSPRENSPLHF. The CDR3 DNA sequence: TGTGCCAGCAGCCCGCGGGAGAATTCACCCCTCCACTTT. The rearrangement uses TRBV7-6 and TRBJ1-6; D remains unclear. The ends were cut back, 5 bases at V and 7 bases at J, with 9 bases in the middle. The CDR3 runs 13 residues. The germline V gene encodes CDR1 SGHVS and CDR2 FNYEAQ.

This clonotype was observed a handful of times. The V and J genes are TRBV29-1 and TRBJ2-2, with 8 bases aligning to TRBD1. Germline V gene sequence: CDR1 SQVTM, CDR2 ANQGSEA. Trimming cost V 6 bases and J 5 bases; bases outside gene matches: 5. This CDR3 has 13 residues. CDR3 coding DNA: TGCAGCGTCAACCAGGGGGCGACCGGGGAGCTGTTTTTT. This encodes CSVNQGATGELFF.

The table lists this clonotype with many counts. For the CDR3, the DNA is TGTGCCAGCTGCCATCGGGAGGCCCCCACAGATACGCAGTATTTT. Amino acids: CASCHREAPTDTQYF. The chain recombines TRBV28 with TRBJ2-3; TRBD2 aligns across 7 bases. Germline trimming cut 8 bases from V and 2 bases from J; bases unmatched to any gene: 10. In germline, CDR1 is MDHEN, CDR2 SYDVKM. The CDR3 sequence is 15 residues long.

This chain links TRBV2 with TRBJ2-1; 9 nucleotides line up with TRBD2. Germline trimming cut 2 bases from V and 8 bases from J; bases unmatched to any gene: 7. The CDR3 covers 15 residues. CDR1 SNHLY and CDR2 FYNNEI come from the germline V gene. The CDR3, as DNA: TGTGCCAGCAGTGAACTAGCGGGATTTCTCGATGAGCAGTTCTTC. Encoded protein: CASSELAGFLDEQFF.

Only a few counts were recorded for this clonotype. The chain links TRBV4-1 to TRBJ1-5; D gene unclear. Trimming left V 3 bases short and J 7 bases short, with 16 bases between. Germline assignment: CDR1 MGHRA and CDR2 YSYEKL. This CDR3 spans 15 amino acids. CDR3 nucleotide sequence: TGCGCCAGCAGCCAGGATCGATTAGCCGGACAGCCCCAGCATTTT. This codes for CASSQDRLAGQPQHF.

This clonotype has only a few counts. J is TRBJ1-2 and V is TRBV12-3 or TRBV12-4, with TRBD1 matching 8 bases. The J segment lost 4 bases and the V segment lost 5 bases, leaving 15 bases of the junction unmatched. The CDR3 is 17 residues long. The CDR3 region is CASSPYQGAEEGYGYTF. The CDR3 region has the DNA TGTGCCAGCAGTCCATATCAGGGGGCCGAAGAGGGCTATGGCTACACCTTC.

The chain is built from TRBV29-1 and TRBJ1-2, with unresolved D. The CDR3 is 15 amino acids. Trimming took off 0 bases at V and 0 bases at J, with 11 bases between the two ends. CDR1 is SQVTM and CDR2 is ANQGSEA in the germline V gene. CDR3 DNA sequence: TGCAGCGTTGAAGAAGGCCCGGTGCCTAACTATGGCTACACCTTC. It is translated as CSVEEGPVPNYGYTF.

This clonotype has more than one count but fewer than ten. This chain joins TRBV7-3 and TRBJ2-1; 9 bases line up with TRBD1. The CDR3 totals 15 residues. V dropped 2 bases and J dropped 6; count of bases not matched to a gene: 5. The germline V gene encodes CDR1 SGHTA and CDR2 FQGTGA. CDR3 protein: CASSLAGQGINEQFF. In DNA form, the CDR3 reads TGTGCCAGCAGCTTAGCCGGACAGGGGATCAATGAGCAGTTCTTC.

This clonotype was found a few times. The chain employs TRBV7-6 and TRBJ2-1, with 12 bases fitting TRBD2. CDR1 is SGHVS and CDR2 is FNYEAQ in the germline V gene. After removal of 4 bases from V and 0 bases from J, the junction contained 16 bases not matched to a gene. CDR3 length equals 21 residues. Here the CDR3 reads CASSSPGGTSGLMSSYNEQFF. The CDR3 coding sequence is TGTGCCAGCAGCTCCCCAGGCGGGACTAGCGGGCTAATGAGCTCCTACAATGAGCAGTTCTTC.

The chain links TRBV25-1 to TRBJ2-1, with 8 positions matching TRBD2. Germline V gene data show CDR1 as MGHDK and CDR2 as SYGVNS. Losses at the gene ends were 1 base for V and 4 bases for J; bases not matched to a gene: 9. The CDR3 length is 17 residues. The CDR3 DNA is TGTGCCAGCAGTGAATCGGGAGGGAGGTGGAGTTACAATGAGCAGTTCTTC. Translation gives CASSESGGRWSYNEQFF.

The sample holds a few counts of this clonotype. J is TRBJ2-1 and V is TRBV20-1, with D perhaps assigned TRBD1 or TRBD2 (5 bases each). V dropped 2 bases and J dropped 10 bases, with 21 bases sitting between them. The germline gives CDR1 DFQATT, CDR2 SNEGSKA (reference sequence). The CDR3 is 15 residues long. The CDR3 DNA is TGCAGTGCTAGATCAACTTCGGGACCACATTGGGAGCAGTTCTTC. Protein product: CSARSTSGPHWEQFF.

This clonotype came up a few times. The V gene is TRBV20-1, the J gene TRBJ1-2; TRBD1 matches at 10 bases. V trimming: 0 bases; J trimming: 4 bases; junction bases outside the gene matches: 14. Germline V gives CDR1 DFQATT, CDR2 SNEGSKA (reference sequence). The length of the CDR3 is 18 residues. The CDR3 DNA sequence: TGCAGTGCTAGAGATCCCTGGGACAGGGGCTCCCTAGGCTATGGCTACACCTTC. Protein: CSARDPWDRGSLGYGYTF.

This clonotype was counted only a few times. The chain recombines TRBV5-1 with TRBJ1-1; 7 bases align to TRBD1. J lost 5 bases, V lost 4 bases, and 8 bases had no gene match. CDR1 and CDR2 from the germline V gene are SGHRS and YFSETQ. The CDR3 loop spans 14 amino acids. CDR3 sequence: CASSGWTGQTEAFF. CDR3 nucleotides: TGCGCCAGCAGCGGATGGACAGGCCAGACTGAAGCTTTCTTT.

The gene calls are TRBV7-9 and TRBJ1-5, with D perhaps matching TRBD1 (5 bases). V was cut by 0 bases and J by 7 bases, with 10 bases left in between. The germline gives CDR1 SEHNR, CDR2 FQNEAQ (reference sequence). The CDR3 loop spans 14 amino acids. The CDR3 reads CASSLAQGGQPQHF. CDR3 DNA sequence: TGTGCCAGCAGCTTAGCGCAGGGAGGGCAGCCCCAGCATTTT.

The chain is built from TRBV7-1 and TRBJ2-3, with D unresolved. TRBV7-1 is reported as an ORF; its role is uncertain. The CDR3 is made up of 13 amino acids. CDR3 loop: CSLRNTSTDTQYF. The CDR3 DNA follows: TGTTCCCTCAGGAACACTAGCACAGATACGCAGTATTTT.

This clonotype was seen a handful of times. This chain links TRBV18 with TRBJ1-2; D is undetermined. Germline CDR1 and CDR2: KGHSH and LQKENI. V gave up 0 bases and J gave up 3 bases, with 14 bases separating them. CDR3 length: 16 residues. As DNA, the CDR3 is TGTGCCAGCTCACCACCGCCCCTTAGGCGGGACTATGGCTACACCTTC. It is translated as CASSPPPLRRDYGYTF.

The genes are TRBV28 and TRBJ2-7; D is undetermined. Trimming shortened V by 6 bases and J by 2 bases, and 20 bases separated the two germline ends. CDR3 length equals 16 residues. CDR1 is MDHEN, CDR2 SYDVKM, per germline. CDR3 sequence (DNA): TGTGCCAGCAGCTCCCTGGATCTCACGCCAGCCTACGAGCAGTACTTC. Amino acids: CASSSLDLTPAYEQYF.

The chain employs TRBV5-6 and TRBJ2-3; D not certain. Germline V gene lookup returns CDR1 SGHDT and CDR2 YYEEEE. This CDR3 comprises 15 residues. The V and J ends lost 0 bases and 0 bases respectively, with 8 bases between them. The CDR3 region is CASSLASDSTDTQYF. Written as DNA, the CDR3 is TGTGCCAGCAGCTTGGCCTCGGACAGCACAGATACGCAGTATTTT.